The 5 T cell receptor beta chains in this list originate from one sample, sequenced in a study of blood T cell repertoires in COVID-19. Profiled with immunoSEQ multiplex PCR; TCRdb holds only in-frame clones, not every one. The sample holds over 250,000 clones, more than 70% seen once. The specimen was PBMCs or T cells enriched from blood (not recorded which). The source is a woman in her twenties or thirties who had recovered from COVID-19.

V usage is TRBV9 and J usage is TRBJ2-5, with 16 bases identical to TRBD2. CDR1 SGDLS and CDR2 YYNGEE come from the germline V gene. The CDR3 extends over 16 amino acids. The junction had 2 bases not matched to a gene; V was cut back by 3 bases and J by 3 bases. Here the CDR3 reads CASSAGTSGGEETQYF. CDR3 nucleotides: TGTGCCAGCAGCGCCGGGACTAGCGGGGGGGAAGAGACCCAGTACTTC.

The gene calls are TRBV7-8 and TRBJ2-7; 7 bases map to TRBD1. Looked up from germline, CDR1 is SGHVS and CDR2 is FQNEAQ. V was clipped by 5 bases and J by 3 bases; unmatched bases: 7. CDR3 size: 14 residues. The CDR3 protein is CASSRGQQLYEQYF. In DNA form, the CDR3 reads TGTGCCAGCAGCCGGGGACAGCAGCTCTACGAGCAGTACTTC.

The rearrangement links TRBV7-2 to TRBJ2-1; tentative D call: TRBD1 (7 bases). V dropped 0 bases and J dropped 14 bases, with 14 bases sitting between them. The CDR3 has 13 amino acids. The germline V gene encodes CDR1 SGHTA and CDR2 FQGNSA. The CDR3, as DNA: TGTGCCAGCAGCTTAGCGCGGGACAGCCCCAAGTTCTTC. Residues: CASSLARDSPKFF.

The CDR3 spells CASSLTGLEQYF. CDR3 DNA: TGTGCCAGCAGTCTTACAGGGTTAGAGCAGTACTTC. The chain uses TRBV12-3 or TRBV12-4 and TRBJ2-7; possibly TRBD1 for D (6 bases). The CDR3 totals 12 residues. Trimming cost V 5 bases and J 7 bases, with 12 bases left between them.

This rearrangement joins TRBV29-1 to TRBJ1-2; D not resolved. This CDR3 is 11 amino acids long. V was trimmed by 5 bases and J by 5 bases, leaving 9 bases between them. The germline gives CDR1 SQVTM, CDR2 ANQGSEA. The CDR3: CSVRGVYGYTF. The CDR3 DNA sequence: TGCAGCGTTCGGGGTGTTTATGGCTACACCTTC.